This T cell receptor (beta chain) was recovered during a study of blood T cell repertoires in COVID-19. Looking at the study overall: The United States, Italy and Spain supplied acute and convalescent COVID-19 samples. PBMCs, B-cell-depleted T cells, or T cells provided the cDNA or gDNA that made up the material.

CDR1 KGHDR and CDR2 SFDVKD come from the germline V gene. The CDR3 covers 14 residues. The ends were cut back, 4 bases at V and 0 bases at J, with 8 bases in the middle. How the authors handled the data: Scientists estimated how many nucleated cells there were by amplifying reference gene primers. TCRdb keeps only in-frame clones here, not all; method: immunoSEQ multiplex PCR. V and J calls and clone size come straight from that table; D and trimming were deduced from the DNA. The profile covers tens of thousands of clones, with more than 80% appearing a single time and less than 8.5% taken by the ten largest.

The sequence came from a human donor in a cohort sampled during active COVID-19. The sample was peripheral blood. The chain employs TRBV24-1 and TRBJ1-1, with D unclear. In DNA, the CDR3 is TGTGCCACCAGTGACCCCAACATGAACACTGAAGCTTTCTTT. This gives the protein CATSDPNMNTEAFF.